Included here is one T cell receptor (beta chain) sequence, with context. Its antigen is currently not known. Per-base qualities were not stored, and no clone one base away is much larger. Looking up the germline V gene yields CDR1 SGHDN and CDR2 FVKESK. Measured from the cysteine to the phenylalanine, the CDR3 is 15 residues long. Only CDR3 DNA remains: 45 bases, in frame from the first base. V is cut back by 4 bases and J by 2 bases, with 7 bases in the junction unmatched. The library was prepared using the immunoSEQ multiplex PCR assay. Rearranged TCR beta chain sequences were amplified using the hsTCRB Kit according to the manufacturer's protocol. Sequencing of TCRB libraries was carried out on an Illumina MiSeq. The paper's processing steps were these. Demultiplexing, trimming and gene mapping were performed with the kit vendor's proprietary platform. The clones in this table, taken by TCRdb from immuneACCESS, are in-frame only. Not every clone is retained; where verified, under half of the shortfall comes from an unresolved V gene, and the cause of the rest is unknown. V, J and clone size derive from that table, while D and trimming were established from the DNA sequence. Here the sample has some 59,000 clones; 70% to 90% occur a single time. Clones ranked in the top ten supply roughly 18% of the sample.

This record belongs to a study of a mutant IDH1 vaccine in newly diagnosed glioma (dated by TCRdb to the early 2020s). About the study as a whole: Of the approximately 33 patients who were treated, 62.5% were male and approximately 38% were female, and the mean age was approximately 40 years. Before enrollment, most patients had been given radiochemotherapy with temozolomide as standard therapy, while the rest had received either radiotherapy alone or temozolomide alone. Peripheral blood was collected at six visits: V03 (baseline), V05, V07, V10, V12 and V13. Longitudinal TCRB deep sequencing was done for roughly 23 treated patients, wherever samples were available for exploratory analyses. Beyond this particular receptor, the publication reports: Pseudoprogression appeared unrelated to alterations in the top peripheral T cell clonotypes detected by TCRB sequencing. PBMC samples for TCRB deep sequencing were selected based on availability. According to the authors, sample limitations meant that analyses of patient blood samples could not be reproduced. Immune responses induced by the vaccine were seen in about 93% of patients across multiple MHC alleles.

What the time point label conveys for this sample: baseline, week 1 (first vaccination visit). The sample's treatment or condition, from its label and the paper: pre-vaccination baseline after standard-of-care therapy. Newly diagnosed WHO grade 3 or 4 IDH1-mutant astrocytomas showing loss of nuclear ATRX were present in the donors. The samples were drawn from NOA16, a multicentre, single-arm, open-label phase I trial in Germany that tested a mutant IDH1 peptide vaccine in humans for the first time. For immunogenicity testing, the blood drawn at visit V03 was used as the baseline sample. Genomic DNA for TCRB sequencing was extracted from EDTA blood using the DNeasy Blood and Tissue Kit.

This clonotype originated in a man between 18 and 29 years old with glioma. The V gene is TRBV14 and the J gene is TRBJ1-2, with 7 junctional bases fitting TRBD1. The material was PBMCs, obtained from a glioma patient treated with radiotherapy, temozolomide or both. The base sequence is TGTGCCAGCAGCCGAGGAGGGGGCGCGAACTATGGCTACACCTTC. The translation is CASSRGGGANYGYTF.